The present T cell receptor (beta chain) was sequenced within a study of T cells expressing NK-cell markers. Findings and limits, study-wide: Four donors showed these clonotypes also leading the CD3+CD56-NKG2C+ fraction.

TCRdb re-called the 5' RACE reads and shows each CDR3 protein once, DNA omitted. This sample contains 250,000 or so distinct CDR3 sequences. The CDR3 sequence is 15 residues long. Germline V gene sequence: CDR1 LNHDA, CDR2 SQIVND (reference sequence). To note about this clonotype: Its specificity is not known.

The V gene is TRBV19, the J gene TRBJ1-4; TCRdb outputs TRBD1, but without DNA this stays unchecked. This receptor was obtained from a woman between 18 and 70 years old in good health. Source material: blood T cells: a sorted CD56 or NKG2C T cell subset, CD4+ or CD8+ T cells, or bulk PBMC T cells (not recorded which). The CDR3 region is CASREPGRTNEKLFF.